The clone carrying this T cell receptor beta chain was detected many times. The antigen is undetermined. The sample originates from a study of response to subunit inactivated influenza vaccine. General study points: It was suggested by the authors that few new T cells are recruited by each seasonal influenza vaccination.

TCRdb redid the calling of the RT-PCR reads with MiXCR, one entry per CDR3 protein. Of 450,000 to 600,000 distinct CDR3 sequences detected, approximately 15% appear once; the ten largest clones hold about 3%. CDR1 is DFQATT, CDR2 SNEGSKA, per germline (reference sequence). This CDR3 has 12 residues. The V gene lost 6 bases and the J gene lost 13 bases, with 16 bases spanning the gap. This chain links TRBV20-1 with TRBJ1-6; D not resolved. This receptor was obtained from a man between 50 and 69 years old who received an inactivated influenza vaccine. Source: CD4+ T cells sorted from PBMCs, taken less than 30 months after vaccination. CDR3 DNA: TGCAGTGCCAGAAGGCCTGACGGGCCCCTCCACTTT. The encoded protein is CSARRPDGPLHF.